The 27 T cell receptor beta chains reported below all come from one sample, sequenced in a study of blood T cells in healthy people across ages. The second PCR ran about 6 to 12 cycles with a sample-barcoded 5' primer and J-beta primers. MiXCR, applied by TCRdb to the 5' RACE reads, yields one record per CDR3 protein. This repertoire shows some 700,000 distinct CDR3 sequences, around a fifth found once; its top ten account for roughly 22%. Sequencing used blood. The receptors stem from a man in his 70s in good health.

The chain joins TRBV20-1 to TRBJ2-3, with 8 bases fitting TRBD2. V was clipped by 4 bases and J by 1 base; unmatched bases: 4. The CDR3 runs to 14 residues. From germline, CDR1 is DFQATT and CDR2 SNEGSKA (reference sequence). The CDR3 coding sequence is TGCAGTGCTACGCGGGAGGCAGGCACAGATACGCAGTATTTT. The encoded protein is CSATREAGTDTQYF.

The chain recombines TRBV12-3 or TRBV12-4 with TRBJ1-6, with a possible D match to TRBD1 (5 bases). The V and J ends lost 3 bases and 8 bases respectively, with 11 bases between them. The CDR3 runs 14 residues. For the CDR3, the DNA is TGTGCCAGCAGTTTCTACCGGGACTATTCACCCCTCCACTTT. It codes for CASSFYRDYSPLHF.

CDR3 bases: TGTGCCAGCAGCCAAGAGCAGAGGATTCAAGATACGCAGTATTTT. Translated, it gives CASSQEQRIQDTQYF. The chain is built from TRBV3-1 and TRBJ2-3, with unresolved D. CDR1 LGHDT and CDR2 YNNKEL come from the germline V gene (reference sequence). V gave up 0 bases and J gave up 5 bases, with 12 bases separating them. The CDR3 covers 15 residues.

As regards this clonotype: One end of the junction does not line up with germline, which may come from a read error. V and J are TRBV7-2 and TRBJ2-3; weak D call: TRBD2 (5 bases). This CDR3 has 17 residues. Germline CDR1 reads SGHTA; CDR2 reads FQGNSA. The CDR3 loop is CASSSPPRGASTDAQYF. CDR3 DNA: TGTGCCAGCAGCTCCCCCCCTCGCGGAGCTAGCACAGATGCGCAGTATTTT.

This clonotype was detected only a few times. V usage is TRBV20-1 and J usage is TRBJ2-1; D tentatively reads TRBD1 or TRBD2 (5 bases each). V lost 4 bases and J lost 7, with 17 bases in between. This CDR3 contains 14 residues. Germline assignment: CDR1 DFQATT and CDR2 SNEGSKA (reference sequence). The CDR3 region is CSATGPGARNEQFF. CDR3 bases: TGCAGTGCTACCGGGCCCGGGGCTCGTAATGAGCAGTTCTTC.

This clonotype was observed a handful of times. The rearrangement uses TRBV7-7 and TRBJ2-3, with D possibly being TRBD1 or TRBD2 (5 bases each). The CDR3 is 14 residues long. CDR1 SSHAT and CDR2 FNYEAQ come from the germline V gene (reference sequence). V was cut by 5 bases and J by 5 bases, with 14 bases left in between. This CDR3 reads CASSPIGAGDTQYF. CDR3 bases: TGTGCCAGCAGCCCAATTGGGGCGGGAGATACGCAGTATTTT.

In this sample, this clonotype turned up a few times. The chain recombines TRBV9 with TRBJ1-1; 8 bases agree with TRBD1. The length of the CDR3 is 16 residues. V trimming: 0 bases; J trimming: 2 bases; junction bases outside the gene matches: 6. Germline loops: CDR1 SGDLS, CDR2 YYNGEE. CDR3 DNA: TGTGCCAGCAGCGTAGCTCCAGGGGGCGAAAACACTGAAGCTTTCTTT. Translating gives CASSVAPGGENTEAFF.

This clonotype has a handful of counts. The V gene is TRBV29-1, the J gene TRBJ2-3, with D perhaps matching TRBD2 (6 bases). Germline V gives CDR1 SQVTM, CDR2 ANQGSEA. The CDR3 spans 14 residues. V was trimmed by 5 bases and J by 3 bases, leaving 15 bases between them. The CDR3 loop reads CSVQGKGGTDTQYF. The CDR3 DNA reads as TGCAGCGTTCAAGGGAAGGGAGGTACAGATACGCAGTATTTT.

For this clonotype: One end of the junction fails to match germline, which may point to a read error. The V and J genes are TRBV29-1 and TRBJ1-1; D gene uncertain. Germline CDR1 reads SQVTM; CDR2 reads ANQGSEA. The CDR3 has 13 residues. The CDR3 protein is CSVDFSVDTEAFF. CDR3 DNA sequence: TGCAGTGTTGATTTTAGTGTGGACACTGAAGCTTTCTTT.

For this clonotype: A single base separates this from a much larger clone, so it may be a read error. Because the CDR3 is missing its conserved closing phenylalanine or tryptophan, this is likely a read error. The chain has TRBV6-5 and TRBJ1-6; perhaps TRBD1 as D (5 bases). The V end lost 4 bases, the J end lost 7 bases, and 11 bases lay between the germline ends. Germline CDR1 is MNHEY and CDR2 is SVGAGI. This CDR3 contains 14 residues. CDR3 in amino acids: CASSSGAGNSPLHL. The CDR3 nucleotides are TGTGCCAGCAGTTCCGGGGCCGGCAATTCACCCCTCCACCTT.

This chain links TRBV6-1 with TRBJ2-1, with 8 bases lining up with TRBD2. Germline assignment: CDR1 MNHNS and CDR2 SASEGT. V trimming: 6 bases; J trimming: 3 bases; junction bases outside the gene matches: 7. The CDR3 is 15 residues long. CDR3 in amino acids: CASRGAGVIYNEQFF. DNA of the CDR3: TGTGCCAGCAGGGGAGCGGGGGTTATCTACAATGAGCAGTTCTTC.

A few counts support this clonotype. V is TRBV28 and J is TRBJ2-3, with D possibly matching TRBD1 (6 bases). Germline-derived CDR1 and CDR2 are MDHEN and SYDVKM. This CDR3 spans 13 amino acids. V was cut by 5 bases and J by 9 bases, with 15 bases left in between. The CDR3 DNA follows: TGTGCCAGCAGTCTCGGGACAACTTGGACGCAGTATTTT. Translating it yields CASSLGTTWTQYF.

This clonotype has just a few counts. The J gene is TRBJ1-4, the V gene TRBV28; the match to TRBD1 covers 9 bases. The germline V gene encodes CDR1 MDHEN and CDR2 SYDVKM. J gave up 9 bases and V 7 bases, and 12 bases lay outside the gene matches. This CDR3 has 15 amino acids. The CDR3 DNA reads as TGTGCCAGCACCTCACCGGGACAGGGTTGGCAAAAACTGTTTTTT. This sequence encodes CASTSPGQGWQKLFF.

A remark on this clonotype: The junction shows a germline mismatch at one end, possibly a read error. The chain has TRBV12-3 or TRBV12-4 and TRBJ1-1, with a weak D call TRBD1 (6 bases). This CDR3 is 14 amino acids long. The CDR3 nucleotides read TGTGCCGGCAGTTTCTCTCCCGGGAGGGGGGGTGCTTTCTTT. Amino acid sequence: CAGSFSPGRGGAFF.

A single count supports this clonotype. The chain employs TRBV4-1 and TRBJ1-4; D is possibly TRBD1 (5 bases). Germline V gene sequence: CDR1 MGHRA, CDR2 YSYEKL. Between the trimmed V and J ends, which lost 0 bases and 7 bases, there was a span of 12 bases. This CDR3 region has 15 residues. Written as DNA, the CDR3 is TGCGCCAGCAGCCAAGAGGAGGGGCAGGGTGAAAAACTGTTTTTT. This encodes CASSQEEGQGEKLFF.

The chain carries TRBV7-2 and TRBJ2-5; D might be TRBD1 or TRBD2, each matching 6 bases. The CDR3 is made up of 16 amino acids. The V end was cut by 1 base, the J end by 2 bases, with 14 bases between. Germline CDR1 reads SGHTA; CDR2 reads FQGNSA. CDR3 amino acids: CASSLVPRGGQETQYF. CDR3 coding DNA: TGTGCCAGCAGCTTAGTACCCAGGGGAGGACAAGAGACCCAGTACTTC. Based on the CDR3 plus reference TRBV7-2 and TRBJ2-5, the full variable domain is GAGVSQSPSNKVTEKGKDVELRCDPISGHTALYWYRQSLGQGLEFLIYFQGNSAPDKSGLPSDRFSAERTGGSVSTLTIQRTQQEDSAVYLCASSLVPRGGQETQYFGPGTRLLVL.

This clonotype was counted between two and nine times. The V gene is TRBV7-6, the J gene TRBJ2-3; D remains unclear. The germline V gene has CDR1 SGHVS and CDR2 FNYEAQ. The ends were cut back, 1 base at V and 2 bases at J, with 16 bases in the middle. The CDR3 sequence is 17 residues long. The CDR3 sequence is CASSLGKSLSHTDTQYF. CDR3 bases: TGTGCCAGCAGCTTAGGGAAGAGCCTTTCACACACAGATACGCAGTATTTT.

This clonotype appeared a few times. V and J are TRBV16 and TRBJ1-1; 7 bases fit TRBD1. The J segment lost 3 bases and the V segment lost 0 bases, leaving 4 bases of the junction unmatched. CDR3 length: 15 residues. The germline gives CDR1 KGHSY, CDR2 FQNENV. The DNA of the CDR3 is TGTGCCAGCAGCCAATCCCGGGGACAGTACACTGAAGCTTTCTTT. Its protein product is CASSQSRGQYTEAFF.

Only a few counts were recorded for this clonotype. The germline gene is not matched at one end of the junction; a read error may be the cause. The CDR3 DNA follows: TGTGCTAGTGGTTTGATTAGCATCAGAATCTTC. It translates to CASGLISIRIF. The V and J genes are TRBV12-5 and TRBJ2-1; D is unresolved. From germline, CDR1 is LGHNT and CDR2 FRNRAP. CDR3 length: 11 amino acids.

V is TRBV25-1 and J is TRBJ1-5, with D tentatively TRBD1 (5 bases). CDR1 is MGHDK, CDR2 SYGVNS, per germline. V was pared by 8 bases and J by 2 bases, with 10 bases between. The CDR3 runs to 13 residues. As DNA, the CDR3 is TGTGCCAGCGCTGGGGCGGGCAATCAGCCCCAGCATTTT. Protein sequence: CASAGAGNQPQHF.

The chain links TRBV20-1 to TRBJ2-1, with D tentatively TRBD2 (6 bases). The germline CDR1 and CDR2 sequences are DFQATT and SNEGSKA (reference sequence). V lost 0 bases and J 5 bases, leaving 23 bases between the germline ends. The CDR3 has 18 amino acids. DNA for the CDR3: TGCAGTGCTAGAGATCACGGGAGATCTTGGGTTCCCCACAATGAGCAGTTCTTC. This sequence encodes CSARDHGRSWVPHNEQFF.

The chain recombines TRBV7-8 with TRBJ2-2; 12 nucleotides match TRBD2. Per germline, CDR1 SGHVS and CDR2 FQNEAQ. With V trimmed by 4 bases and J by 7 bases, 1 base remained unmatched. This CDR3 has 14 amino acids. CDR3 amino acids: CASSSGLAGGELFF. CDR3 coding DNA: TGTGCCAGCAGCTCGGGACTAGCGGGCGGGGAGCTGTTTTTT.

The chain uses TRBV12-3 or TRBV12-4 and TRBJ1-2; D is unclear. Trimming took 2 bases from V and 0 from J, leaving 10 bases between them. The CDR3 covers 15 residues. The CDR3 spells CASSLRRTANYGYTF. DNA of the CDR3: TGTGCCAGCAGTTTACGCCGCACGGCTAACTATGGCTACACCTTC.

This clonotype turned up a few times. This rearrangement joins TRBV5-1 to TRBJ1-2; D not certain. Trimming pared 6 bases from V and 8 bases from J, leaving 17 bases between. Per germline, CDR1 SGHRS and CDR2 YFSETQ. The CDR3 totals 13 residues. CDR3 nucleotide sequence: TGCGCCAGCACCTCTGGGAGCGGCGGGGGCTACACCTTC. Residues: CASTSGSGGGYTF.

This clonotype was seen only a few times. The chain recombines TRBV7-2 with TRBJ2-7, with 8 nucleotides matching TRBD1. V was pared by 3 bases and J by 2 bases, with 6 bases of the junction left unmatched. This CDR3 contains 15 residues. Germline CDR1 SGHTA, CDR2 FQGNSA. The CDR3 here is CASSFAGTGPYEQYF. The CDR3 bases are TGTGCCAGCAGCTTTGCCGGGACAGGTCCCTACGAGCAGTACTTC. The full variable domain, its missing parts supplied by reference TRBV7-2 and TRBJ2-7, is GAGVSQSPSNKVTEKGKDVELRCDPISGHTALYWYRQSLGQGLEFLIYFQGNSAPDKSGLPSDRFSAERTGGSVSTLTIQRTQQEDSAVYLCASSFAGTGPYEQYFGPGTRLTVT.

This clonotype showed up just a few times. This chain connects TRBV9 to TRBJ2-5, with 10 bases lining up with TRBD1. The J call is in doubt because the DNA end fits TRBJ2-7 better. This CDR3 comprises 16 residues. Germline loops: CDR1 SGDLS, CDR2 YYNGEE. In nucleotides, the CDR3 is TGTGCCAGCAGCGTAGGACAGGGGGCTCCCGACTACGAGCAGTACTTC. Encoded protein: CASSVGQGAPDYEQYF.

The genes are TRBV7-2 and TRBJ1-5; D ambiguous. The CDR3 spans 13 residues. Germline loops: CDR1 SGHTA, CDR2 FQGNSA. With 3 bases removed from V and 7 bases from J, the gap between germline ends came to 10 bases. CDR3 nucleotides: TGTGCCAGCAGCTTTACTTCCTTGCAGCCCCAGCATTTT. It is translated as CASSFTSLQPQHF.